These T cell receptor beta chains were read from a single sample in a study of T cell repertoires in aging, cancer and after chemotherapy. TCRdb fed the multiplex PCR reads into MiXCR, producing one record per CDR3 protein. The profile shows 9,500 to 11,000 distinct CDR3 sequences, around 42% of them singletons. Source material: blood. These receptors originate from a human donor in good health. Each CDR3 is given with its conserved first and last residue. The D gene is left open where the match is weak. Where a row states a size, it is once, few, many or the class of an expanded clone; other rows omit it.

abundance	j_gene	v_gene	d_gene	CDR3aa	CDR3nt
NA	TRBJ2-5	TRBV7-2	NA	CASGLETQYF	TGTGCTTCCGGCCTGGAGACCCAGTACTTC
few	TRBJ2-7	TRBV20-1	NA	CSVPEGNGEQYF	TGCAGTGTTCCGGAGGGGAACGGCGAGCAGTACTTC
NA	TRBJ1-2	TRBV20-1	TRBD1	CSARKTGGYGYTF	TGCAGTGCTAGAAAGACAGGGGGCTATGGCTACACCTTC
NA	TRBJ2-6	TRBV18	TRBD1	CASSEQGSGANVLTF	TGTGCCAGCTCAGAACAGGGGTCTGGGGCCAACGTCCTGACTTTC
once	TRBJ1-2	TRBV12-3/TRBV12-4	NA	CASSEGGAYGYTF	TGTGCCAGCAGTGAAGGAGGGGCGTATGGCTACACCTTC
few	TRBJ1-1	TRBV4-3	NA	CASSQRGRQIEAFF	TGCGCCAGCAGCCAACGAGGACGGCAAATTGAAGCTTTCTTT
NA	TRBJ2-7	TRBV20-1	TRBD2	CSARDGRGLALYEQYF	TGCAGTGCTAGAGATGGGCGAGGACTAGCTCTCTACGAGCAGTACTTC
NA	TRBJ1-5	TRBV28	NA	CASSLRAGANQPQHF	TGTGCCAGCAGTTTAAGGGCAGGGGCCAATCAGCCCCAGCATTTT
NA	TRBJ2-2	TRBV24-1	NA	CATQGGANTGELFF	TGTGCCACCCAGGGCGGAGCGAACACCGGGGAGCTGTTTTTT
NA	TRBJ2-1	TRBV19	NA	CASSSPTSNEQFF	TGTGCCAGTAGTTCCCCGACTAGCAATGAGCAGTTCTTC
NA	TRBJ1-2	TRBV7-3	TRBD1	CASSPTGRLSNYGYTF	TGTGCCAGCAGCCCGACAGGGCGCCTTTCTAACTATGGCTACACCTTC
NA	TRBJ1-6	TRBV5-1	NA	CASSQVFGSPPHF	TGCGCCAGCTCACAGGTTTTCGGCTCACCCCCCCACTTT
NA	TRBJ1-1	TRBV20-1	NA	CSARDLGGLMNTEAFF	TGCAGTGCTAGAGATCTCGGGGGACTTATGAACACTGAAGCTTTCTTT
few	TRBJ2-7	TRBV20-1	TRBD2	CSARDRLAVPSYEQYF	TGCAGTGCTAGAGATAGGCTAGCGGTTCCTTCCTACGAGCAGTACTTC
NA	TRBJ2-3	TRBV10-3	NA	CAIRRQEDTDTQYF	TGTGCCATCAGGAGACAGGAAGACACAGATACGCAGTATTTT
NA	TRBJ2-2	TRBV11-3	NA	CASSDPTSTGELFF	TGTGCCAGCAGCGACCCCACGAGCACCGGGGAGCTGTTTTTT
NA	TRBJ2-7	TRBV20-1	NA	CSATATGSPYEQYF	TGCAGTGCTACCGCTACAGGGTCCCCCTACGAGCAGTACTTC
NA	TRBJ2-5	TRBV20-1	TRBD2	CSAAFLSSGTGETQYF	TGCAGTGCCGCCTTTCTGAGTAGCGGGACCGGGGAGACCCAGTACTTC
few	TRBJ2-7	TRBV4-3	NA	CASSQGRFGEYEQYF	TGCGCCAGCAGCCAAGGGAGATTTGGCGAGTACGAGCAGTACTTC
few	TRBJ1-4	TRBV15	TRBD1	CATSRDMQGAHEKLFF	TGTGCCACCAGCAGAGATATGCAGGGGGCGCATGAAAAACTGTTTTTT
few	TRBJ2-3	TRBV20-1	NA	CSAPAPTSTDTQYF	TGCAGTGCCCCGGCCCCCACTAGCACAGATACGCAGTATTTT
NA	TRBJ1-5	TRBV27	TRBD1	CASSRGGTGLDQPQHF	TGTGCCAGCAGCCGGGGGGGGACAGGGCTGGATCAGCCCCAGCATTTT
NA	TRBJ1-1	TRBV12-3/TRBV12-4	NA	CASSLGGTTEAFF	TGTGCCAGCAGTTTAGGGGGTACCACTGAAGCTTTCTTT
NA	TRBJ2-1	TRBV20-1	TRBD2	CSASLSGGNEQFF	TGCAGTGCTAGTCTTAGCGGGGGAAATGAGCAGTTCTTC
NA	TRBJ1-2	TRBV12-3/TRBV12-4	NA	CASRGVGRSYGYTF	TGTGCCAGCAGGGGCGTCGGCAGATCCTATGGCTACACCTTC
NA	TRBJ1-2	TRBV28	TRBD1	CASSLYRRTGFNGYTF	TGTGCCAGCAGTTTATACCGCAGGACAGGGTTTAATGGCTACACCTTC
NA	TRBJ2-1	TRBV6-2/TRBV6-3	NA	CASSYASGYNEQFF	TGTGCCAGCAGTTACGCGTCGGGTTACAATGAGCAGTTCTTC
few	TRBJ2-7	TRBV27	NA	CASSLGAGTYYEQYF	TGTGCCAGCAGTTTAGGGGCGGGGACATACTACGAGCAGTACTTC
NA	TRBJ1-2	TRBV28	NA	CAIPGRQRYGYTF	TGTGCCATCCCTGGGCGTCAAAGATATGGCTACACCTTC
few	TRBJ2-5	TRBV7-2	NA	CASSEVLDQETQYF	TGTGCCAGCAGTGAAGTTCTAGACCAAGAGACCCAGTACTTC
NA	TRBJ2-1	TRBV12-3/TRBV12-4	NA	CASIEEGGYNEQFF	TGTGCCAGCATCGAGGAGGGGGGATACAATGAGCAGTTCTTC
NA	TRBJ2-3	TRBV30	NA	CAWSGSTDTQYF	TGTGCCTGGAGTGGGAGCACAGATACGCAGTATTTT
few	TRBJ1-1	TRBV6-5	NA	CASSPQWGSNTEAFF	TGTGCCAGCAGTCCCCAGTGGGGGTCGAACACTGAAGCTTTCTTT
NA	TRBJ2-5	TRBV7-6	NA	CASSLGGIIQETQYF	TGTGCCAGCAGCTTAGGGGGCATCATCCAAGAGACCCAGTACTTC
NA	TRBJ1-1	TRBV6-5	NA	CASSYRGSDTEAFF	TGTGCCAGCAGTTACAGGGGGTCGGACACTGAAGCTTTCTTT
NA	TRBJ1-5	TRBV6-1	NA	CASSEAHHNQPQHF	TGTGCCAGCAGTGAAGCGCATCACAATCAGCCCCAGCATTTT